This section outlines one TCR beta chain sequence together with its context. In the study's own analysis: By means of reference gene primer amplification, nucleated cell counts were estimated. Sequencing used immunoSEQ multiplex PCR; TCRdb keeps in-frame clones, though not all of them. The V and J calls and clone size are taken from that table; D and trimming were inferred from the DNA. The data show about 190,000 clones, around nine tenths seen once. With V trimmed by 3 bases and J by 2 bases, 2 bases remained unmatched. CDR1 SGHVS and CDR2 FQNEAQ come from the germline V gene. The CDR3 totals 15 residues. The entry originates in a study of blood T cell repertoires in COVID-19. Study-level background: COVID-19 samples from acute and convalescent phases originated in the United States, Italy and Spain.

The TCR sequence derives from a young man with acute or convalescent COVID-19. Specimen: peripheral blood. The V gene is TRBV7-8, the J gene TRBJ2-3; TRBD2 agrees at 10 bases. The CDR3 DNA reads as TGTGCCAGCAGCTTGGGGACTAGCGACACAGATACGCAGTATTTT. It encodes CASSLGTSDTDTQYF.